One and the same sample provided the 9 T cell receptor beta chains below, sequenced in a study of cytomegalovirus exposure and HLA in healthy donors. The PCR ran on 60 Vbeta and 13 Jbeta primers. Repertoires were generated with immunoSEQ multiplex PCR, while TCRdb's copy carries only in-frame clones and drops some. The sample consists of about 150,000 clones, over 65% of them appearing once. The source material was PBMCs. Receptors originate from a man between 40 and 49 years old in good health and CMV-seropositive.

The chain carries TRBV23-1 and TRBJ2-7; 8 positions match TRBD1. TRBV23-1 is filed as an ORF, its function uncertain. With V trimmed by 0 bases and J by 2 bases, 9 bases remained unmatched. The CDR3 has 17 residues. In nucleotides, the CDR3 is TGCGCCAGCAGTCAATCGAGTACAGGACAGGGCGCCTACGAGCAGTACTTC. It yields the protein CASSQSSTGQGAYEQYF.

This sequence joins TRBV5-1 and TRBJ1-1; tentatively, D is TRBD1 (5 bases). There are 14 residues in the CDR3. Between the trimmed V and J ends, which lost 2 bases and 7 bases, there was a span of 15 bases. Germline V gives CDR1 SGHRS, CDR2 YFSETQ. CDR3 nucleotide sequence: TGCGCCAGCAGCTTCGGCCTGTGGGGCGGTGAAGCTTTCTTT. This gives the protein CASSFGLWGGEAFF. Using reference TRBV5-1 and TRBJ1-1 for the parts outside the CDR3, the full variable domain is KAGVTQTPRYLIKTRGQQVTLSCSPISGHRSVSWYQQTPGQGLQFLFEYFSETQRNKGNFPGRFSGRQFSNSRSEMNVSTLELGDSALYLCASSFGLWGGEAFFGQGTRLTVV.

The chain combines TRBV6-1 with TRBJ2-7, with D possibly being TRBD1 (5 bases). V gave up 2 bases and J gave up 6 bases, with 14 bases separating them. The CDR3 loop spans 14 amino acids. From germline, CDR1 is MNHNS and CDR2 SASEGT. CDR3 sequence: CASSEQAPRGEQYF. CDR3 bases: TGTGCCAGCAGTGAACAGGCCCCAAGGGGCGAGCAGTACTTC.

The V call is TRBV10-1, the J call TRBJ2-3, with D possibly TRBD2 on 5 matching bases. The V end lost 6 bases, the J end lost 4 bases, and 8 bases lay between the germline ends. CDR3 length: 12 amino acids. CDR1 is WNHNN, CDR2 SYGVQD, per germline (reference sequence). The chain's CDR3 is CASSEGADTQYF. In DNA form, the CDR3 reads TGCGCCAGCAGCGAGGGAGCAGATACGCAGTATTTT.

The rearrangement joins TRBV5-1 to TRBJ2-7; D possibly corresponds to TRBD1 (6 bases). The length of the CDR3 is 13 residues. V dropped 7 bases and J dropped 3 bases, with 14 bases sitting between them. Germline loops: CDR1 SGHRS, CDR2 YFSETQ. The CDR3 sequence: CASSQTGSYEQYF. The CDR3 nucleotides are TGCGCCAGCTCACAGACAGGCAGCTACGAGCAGTACTTC. Full variable domain (missing parts from reference TRBV5-1 and TRBJ2-7): KAGVTQTPRYLIKTRGQQVTLSCSPISGHRSVSWYQQTPGQGLQFLFEYFSETQRNKGNFPGRFSGRQFSNSRSEMNVSTLELGDSALYLCASSQTGSYEQYFGPGTRLTVT.

This clone showed up just a few times. V usage is TRBV7-9 and J usage is TRBJ1-5; D is ambiguous. The length of the CDR3 is 15 residues. V lost 4 bases, J lost 0 bases, and 10 bases lay in between. In germline, CDR1 is SEHNR, CDR2 FQNEAQ (reference sequence). As DNA, the CDR3 is TGTGCCAGCAGCTCAGAGGGCTATAGCAATCAGCCCCAGCATTTT. This gives the protein CASSSEGYSNQPQHF.

As regards this clone: Compared with germline, one end of the junction differs, possibly owing to a read error. Additional DNA sequences in this sample encode the identical CDR3. The V and J genes are TRBV7-9 and TRBJ1-1; weak D call: TRBD1 (6 bases). The CDR3 loop spans 14 amino acids. Germline values: CDR1 SEHNR, CDR2 FQNEAQ (reference sequence). CDR3 residues: CASSLGGGANEAFF. Here the CDR3 DNA reads TGCGCCAGCAGCTTAGGAGGGGGTGCCAATGAAGCTTTCTTT.

The chain uses TRBV7-9 and TRBJ2-1, with 12 bases identical to TRBD2. Trimming at V came to 5 bases and at J to 7 bases, leaving 12 bases not matched to a gene. In germline, CDR1 is SEHNR, CDR2 FQNEAQ (reference sequence). The CDR3 consists of 17 residues. CDR3 protein: CASSPPSGRAIENEQFF. The CDR3 bases are TGTGCCAGCAGCCCCCCTAGCGGGAGGGCAATCGAGAATGAGCAGTTCTTC.

This clone has just a few counts. The V and J genes are TRBV10-1 and TRBJ2-1, with 9 bases aligning to TRBD2. Per the germline V gene, CDR1 is WNHNN and CDR2 is SYGVQD (reference sequence). CDR3 length: 16 amino acids. The V segment lost 3 bases and the J segment 3 bases; nucleotides outside the gene matches: 6. CDR3 protein: CASSDRGLAYYNEQFF. In DNA form, the CDR3 reads TGCGCCAGCAGTGATCGAGGACTAGCGTACTACAATGAGCAGTTCTTC.